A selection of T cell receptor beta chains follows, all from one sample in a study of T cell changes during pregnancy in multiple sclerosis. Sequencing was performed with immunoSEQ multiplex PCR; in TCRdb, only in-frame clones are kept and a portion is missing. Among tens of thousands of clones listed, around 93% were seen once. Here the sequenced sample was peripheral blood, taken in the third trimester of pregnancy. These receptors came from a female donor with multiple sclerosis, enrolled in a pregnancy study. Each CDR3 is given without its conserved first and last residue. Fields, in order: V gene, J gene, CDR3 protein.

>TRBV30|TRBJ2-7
AWSRRQGADEQY
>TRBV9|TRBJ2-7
ASSVGASGGSYEQY
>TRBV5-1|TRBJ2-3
ASSGGQGTDTQY
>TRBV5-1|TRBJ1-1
ASTTQGGNTEAF
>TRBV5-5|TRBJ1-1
ASIGLSGDTEAF
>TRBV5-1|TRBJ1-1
ASTLRTGQNTEAF
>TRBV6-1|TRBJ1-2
ASSEFPLAYGYT
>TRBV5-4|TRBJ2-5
ASSIPTGVGETQY
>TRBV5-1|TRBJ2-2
ASSYGLGENTGELF
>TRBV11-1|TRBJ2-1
ASSRVGGQYNEQF